Below are 16 T cell receptor beta chains sequenced from a single sample in a study of blood T cell repertoires in COVID-19. Clones were sequenced by immunoSEQ multiplex PCR, and TCRdb holds only the in-frame ones, with some missing. The table shows 120,000 or so clones, with around 90% occurring only once. The sample was peripheral blood. The receptors come from a woman in her fifties or sixties with COVID-19, enrolled during active disease.

The gene calls are TRBV5-4 and TRBJ1-2; 7 nucleotides align to TRBD1. The CDR3 runs to 14 residues. J lost 3 bases, V lost 2 bases, and 4 bases had no gene match. From germline, CDR1 is SGHNT and CDR2 YYREEE (reference sequence). CDR3 sequence: CASSLQGRHYGYTF. In DNA, the CDR3 is TGTGCCAGCAGCTTACAGGGGCGTCACTATGGCTACACCTTC.

V and J are TRBV3-1 (or the pseudogene TRBV3-2) and TRBJ1-1, with D uncertain. The CDR3 has 14 amino acids. The V end lost 0 bases, the J end lost 2 bases, and 7 bases lay between the germline ends. Germline V CDR1 and CDR2: LGHDT, YNNKEL (reference sequence). As DNA, the CDR3 is TGTGCCAGCAGCCAAGATCACGGTAACACTGAAGCTTTCTTT. Its translation: CASSQDHGNTEAFF.

The rearrangement joins TRBV6-4 to TRBJ1-2; the D gene is possibly TRBD1 (6 bases). The V end lost 0 bases, the J end lost 7 bases, and 15 bases lay between the germline ends. The CDR3 spans 15 residues. CDR1 and CDR2 (germline): MRHNA, SNTAGT. CDR3 nucleotide sequence: TGTGCCAGCAGTGACTCCCAAACAGGGTACGGTGGCTACACCTTC. This translates into CASSDSQTGYGGYTF.

The gene calls are TRBV5-1 and TRBJ2-5; TRBD1 might be the D (6 bases). The CDR3 length is 14 residues. V was trimmed by 2 bases and J by 3 bases, leaving 11 bases between them. Germline V gene data show CDR1 as SGHRS and CDR2 as YFSETQ. The CDR3 DNA sequence: TGCGCCAGCAGCTTACAGGGACCCGAAGAGACCCAGTACTTC. Encoded protein: CASSLQGPEETQYF.

This chain joins TRBV5-4 and TRBJ2-3; TRBD2 is a possible D gene (5 bases). The germline V gene encodes CDR1 SGHNT and CDR2 YYREEE (reference sequence). The V gene lost 3 bases and the J gene lost 6 bases, with 11 bases spanning the gap. The CDR3 totals 13 residues. The CDR3 sequence is CASSSGSVDTQYF. In DNA form, the CDR3 reads TGTGCCAGCAGCTCGGGGTCAGTTGATACGCAGTATTTT.

The V and J genes are TRBV12-3 or TRBV12-4 and TRBJ1-1, with 7 nucleotides matching TRBD1. The junction had 12 bases not matched to a gene; V was cut back by 8 bases and J by 9 bases. This CDR3 contains 13 residues. In DNA, the CDR3 is TGTGCCAGCCGCTCAGGGGGTATTCAGAAAGCTTTCTTT. This translates into CASRSGGIQKAFF.

The chain employs TRBV18 and TRBJ1-4; TRBD1 matches at 8 bases. CDR1 is KGHSH and CDR2 is LQKENI in the germline V gene. CDR3 length: 13 residues. V lost 5 bases, J lost 10 bases, and 6 bases stayed unmatched. The CDR3: CASSTGQGRKLFF. DNA of the CDR3: TGTGCCAGCTCAACAGGACAGGGACGAAAACTGTTTTTT.

The chain is built from TRBV18 and TRBJ1-1; D unresolved. This CDR3 has 16 amino acids. The V gene's germline CDR1 is KGHSH and CDR2 LQKENI. V shed 3 bases and J shed 2 bases, with 16 bases lying between them. The CDR3 DNA reads TGTGCCAGCTCACCCCAGCTTTTACGGGGTAACACTGAAGCTTTCTTT. Its protein is CASSPQLLRGNTEAFF.

This rearrangement joins TRBV7-2 to TRBJ2-1; tentative D call: TRBD2 (5 bases). Trimming removed 4 bases from V and 6 bases from J, with 16 bases in between. The CDR3 sequence is 15 residues long. Germline loops: CDR1 SGHTA, CDR2 FQGNSA. In DNA, the CDR3 is TGTGCCAGCAGCTCAGATGCACTAGGGTTCAATGAGCAGTTCTTC. Translated: CASSSDALGFNEQFF.

Details on this clone: The identical CDR3 is also encoded by other nucleotide sequences in the sample. V usage is TRBV9 and J usage is TRBJ1-2; D not resolved. V was trimmed by 0 bases and J by 5 bases, leaving 8 bases between them. The CDR3 runs to 13 residues. From germline, CDR1 is SGDLS and CDR2 YYNGEE. CDR3 DNA: TGTGCCAGCAGCGTAGGGGGAGATTATGGCTACACCTTC. Translating gives CASSVGGDYGYTF.

The DNA of the CDR3 is TGTGCCAGCAGCCGGGGAAACACCGGGGAGCTGTTTTTT. Amino acids: CASSRGNTGELFF. This sequence joins TRBV7-2 and TRBJ2-2; D may be TRBD2 (5 bases). The CDR3 has 13 amino acids. The germline CDR1 and CDR2 sequences are SGHTA and FQGNSA. V was clipped by 5 bases and J by 2 bases, with 6 bases between them.

CDR3 in DNA: TGTGCCAGCAGCACCTTACGCAGGGATACAGATACGCAGTATTTT. The encoded protein is CASSTLRRDTDTQYF. This chain joins TRBV6-2 or TRBV6-3 and TRBJ2-3, with D possibly being TRBD1 (5 bases). V gave up 6 bases and J gave up 3 bases, with 16 bases separating them. The germline gives CDR1 MNHEY, CDR2 SVGEGT. This CDR3 spans 15 amino acids.

The chain combines TRBV27 with TRBJ1-2; the D gene is possibly TRBD1 (5 bases). V gave up 6 bases and J gave up 2 bases, with 10 bases separating them. There are 13 residues in the CDR3. Per germline, CDR1 MNHEY and CDR2 SMNVEV (reference sequence). CDR3 bases: TGTGCCAGCAGCCAGACAGAGAACTATGGCTACACCTTC. This sequence encodes CASSQTENYGYTF.

The chain employs TRBV5-1 and TRBJ1-4; 9 nucleotides match TRBD1. V lost 4 bases to trimming and J lost 10 bases; unmatched junction nucleotides: 8. The CDR3 is 14 amino acids. The germline V gene has CDR1 SGHRS and CDR2 YFSETQ. DNA for the CDR3: TGCGCCAGCAGCCCGGGGACAGGGAACGGAAAACTGTTTTTT. It translates to CASSPGTGNGKLFF.

This clone was detected only once. The gene calls are TRBV4-2 and TRBJ1-3; 7 nucleotides match TRBD1. Germline V gene sequence: CDR1 LGHNA, CDR2 YNFKEQ. V lost 0 bases, J lost 3 bases, and 5 bases stayed unmatched. The CDR3 contains 16 residues. The CDR3 bases are TGTGCCAGCAGCCAAGAAGAGGGGGCAGGTGGAAACACCATATATTTT. It specifies CASSQEEGAGGNTIYF.

This chain links TRBV9 with TRBJ2-2, with TRBD1 as a possible D gene (5 bases). The CDR3 spans 15 residues. The V gene lost 3 bases and the J gene lost 4 bases, with 13 bases spanning the gap. Germline V gives CDR1 SGDLS, CDR2 YYNGEE. The CDR3 protein is CASSAQGVGTGELFF. The DNA for the CDR3 is TGTGCCAGCAGCGCTCAGGGTGTGGGCACCGGGGAGCTGTTTTTT.